This paragraph reports one TCR beta chain. The sample originates from a study of blood T cell repertoires in COVID-19. Study in general: Samples came from the United States, Italy and Spain, spanning acute and convalescent COVID-19.

The germline gives CDR1 LNHDA, CDR2 SQIVND (reference sequence). V lost 5 bases, J lost 6 bases, and 5 bases stayed unmatched. The CDR3 sequence is 14 residues long. Clones were read by immunoSEQ multiplex PCR, and TCRdb kept only the in-frame ones, dropping some. The sample has some 41,000 clones; 80% to 90% are singletons. The sequencing input was peripheral blood. The chain is built from TRBV19 and TRBJ1-5; 9 bases agree with TRBD1. The clonotype was recovered from a middle-aged man with active COVID-19. As DNA, the CDR3 is TGTGCCAGTAGTCCCGACAGGGGGACTCAGCCCCAGCATTTT. As protein: CASSPDRGTQPQHF. Supplemented by reference TRBV19 and TRBJ1-5, the full variable domain reads DGGITQSPKYLFRKEGQNVTLSCEQNLNHDAMYWYRQDPGQGLRLIYYSQIVNDFQKGDIAEGYSVSREKKESFPLTVTSAQKNPTAFYLCASSPDRGTQPQHFGDGTRLSIL.